This TCR beta chain stems from a study of cytomegalovirus exposure and HLA in healthy donors. The study, taken as a whole, reports: Cytomegalovirus-associated TCR beta chains were listed, numbering under 200. The classifier reportedly diagnosed cytomegalovirus status with high specificity and sensitivity.

Researchers ran the PCR with 60 Vbeta and 13 Jbeta primers. Clones were read by immunoSEQ multiplex PCR, and TCRdb kept only the in-frame ones, dropping some. Here the sample spans over 110,000 clones, 70% to 85% being singletons. Comments on this clone: What it binds is unknown. The junction shows a germline mismatch at one end, possibly a read error.

Sequencing input: PBMCs. The TCR was taken from a male donor in good health and CMV-seronegative.

The CDR3 loop reads CSSSSPGGYEQYF. For the CDR3, the DNA is TGTTCCAGCAGCTCGCCGGGAGGGTACGAGCAGTACTTC. The chain uses TRBV7-9 and TRBJ2-7, with 8 bases aligning to TRBD2. CDR3 size: 13 residues. Germline CDR1 and CDR2: SEHNR and FQNEAQ (reference sequence). The variable domain in full, with the rest retrieved from reference TRBV7-9 and TRBJ2-7, is DTGVSQNPRHKITKRGQNVTFRCDPISEHNRLYWYRQTLGQGPEFLTYFQNEAQLEKSRLLSDRFSAERPKGSFSTLEIQRTEQGDSAMYLCSSSSPGGYEQYFGPGTRLTVT.